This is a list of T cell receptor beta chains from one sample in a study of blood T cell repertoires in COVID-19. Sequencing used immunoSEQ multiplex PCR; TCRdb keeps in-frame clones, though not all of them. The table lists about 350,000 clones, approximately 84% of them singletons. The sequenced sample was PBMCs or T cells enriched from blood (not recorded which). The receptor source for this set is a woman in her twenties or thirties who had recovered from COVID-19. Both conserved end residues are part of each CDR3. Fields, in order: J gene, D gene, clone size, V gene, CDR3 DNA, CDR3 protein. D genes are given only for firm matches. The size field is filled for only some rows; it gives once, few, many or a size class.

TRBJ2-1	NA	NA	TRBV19	TGTGCCAGTAGTACCCAGGGGTTCTCCTACAATGAGCAGTTCTTC	CASSTQGFSYNEQFF
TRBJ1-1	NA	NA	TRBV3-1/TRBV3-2	TGTGCCAGTACCCAGGGGCTCCTCACTGAAGCTTTCTTT	CASTQGLLTEAFF
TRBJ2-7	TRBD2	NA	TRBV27	TGTGCCAGCAGCACCGGGGGGGAGCAGTACTTC	CASSTGGEQYF
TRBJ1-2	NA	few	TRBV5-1	TGCGCCAGCAGCTTGGACAGGAGCTATGGCTACACCTTC	CASSLDRSYGYTF
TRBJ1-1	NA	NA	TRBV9	TGTGCCAGCAGCCCCAGAAGAGGGCGCGGGGAGTCCGGCACTGAAGCTTTCTTT	CASSPRRGRGESGTEAFF
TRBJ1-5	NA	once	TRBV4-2	TGTGCCAGCAGCCCTGACGGGGGGGATAGCAATCAGCCCCAGCATTTT	CASSPDGGDSNQPQHF
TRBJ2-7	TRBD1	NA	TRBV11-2	TGTGCCAGCAGCCCAGGGACAGGAGACTCCTACGAGCAGTACTTC	CASSPGTGDSYEQYF
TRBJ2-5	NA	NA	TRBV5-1	TGCGCCAGCAACCGGGAGGAGACCCAGTACTTC	CASNREETQYF
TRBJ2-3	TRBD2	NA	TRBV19	TGTGCCAGTAGTATTTCGGCTAGCGGGGGCACAGATACGCAGTATTTT	CASSISASGGTDTQYF
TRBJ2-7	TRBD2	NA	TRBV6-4	TGTGCCAGCAGTCCGACTAGCGGGGGAAACTACGAGCAGTACTTC	CASSPTSGGNYEQYF